Listed here are 28 T cell receptor beta chains from one sample, sequenced in a study of blood T cell repertoires in COVID-19. The data were produced by immunoSEQ multiplex PCR, yet TCRdb's version contains in-frame clones alone and is incomplete. This table holds roughly 350,000 clones, around nine tenths found once. The sequenced material came from peripheral blood. These receptors were obtained from an older woman with COVID-19, enrolled during active disease.

The chain uses TRBV2 and TRBJ2-3; TRBD2 matches at 10 bases. The CDR3 spans 12 residues. Losses at the gene ends were 6 bases for V and 11 bases for J; bases not matched to a gene: 5. CDR1 SNHLY and CDR2 FYNNEI come from the germline V gene. The CDR3: CASSLTSGQQYF. The DNA of the CDR3 is TGTGCCAGCAGCCTGACTAGCGGGCAGCAGTATTTT.

The chain uses TRBV7-9 and TRBJ1-1, with TRBD1 matching 8 bases. V was clipped by 5 bases and J by 0 bases; unmatched bases: 11. CDR1 is SEHNR and CDR2 is FQNEAQ in the germline V gene (reference sequence). This CDR3 is built from 17 residues. CDR3 nucleotide sequence: TGTGCCAGCAGCCCTCGACAGGGGATGGGTGTGAACACTGAAGCTTTCTTT. This sequence encodes CASSPRQGMGVNTEAFF.

CDR3 DNA sequence: TGTGCCAGCAGCCATCAATTACAGAACACTGAAGCTTTCTTT. Its protein is CASSHQLQNTEAFF. The chain employs TRBV4-2 and TRBJ1-1; D ambiguous. CDR1 and CDR2 from the germline V gene are LGHNA and YNFKEQ. With 3 bases removed from V and 1 base from J, the gap between germline ends came to 9 bases. CDR3 length equals 14 residues.

V and J are TRBV14 and TRBJ2-7; 9 bases map to TRBD1. The CDR3 length is 13 residues. Germline V gene lookup returns CDR1 SGHDN and CDR2 FVKESK. After removal of 4 bases from V and 6 bases from J, the junction contained 4 bases not matched to a gene. CDR3 in amino acids: CASSRQGGGEQYF. CDR3 DNA: TGTGCCAGCAGCCGACAGGGGGGCGGCGAGCAGTACTTC.

The CDR3 is CATRKKGQGELFF. CDR3 DNA: TGTGCCACCCGAAAGAAGGGACAGGGGGAACTGTTTTTT. V gene TRBV10-3 combines with J gene TRBJ1-4; 11 bases map to TRBD1. Trimming at V came to 10 bases and at J to 12 bases, leaving 10 bases not matched to a gene. Germline V lookup: CDR1 ENHRY, CDR2 SYGVKD. The CDR3 consists of 13 residues.

The chain carries TRBV19 and TRBJ2-1; 7 positions match TRBD1. Trimming at V came to 1 base and at J to 6 bases, leaving 12 bases not matched to a gene. The CDR3 is 17 amino acids. The germline V gene encodes CDR1 LNHDA and CDR2 SQIVND (reference sequence). The CDR3 sequence is CASSIASGQITGNEQFF. The CDR3 DNA reads TGTGCCAGTAGTATAGCTTCGGGACAGATTACAGGCAATGAGCAGTTCTTC.

This chain uses TRBV19 with TRBJ2-7; TRBD2 aligns across 10 bases. The CDR3 is 14 residues long. J gave up 6 bases and V 2 bases, and 4 bases lay outside the gene matches. Germline CDR1 LNHDA, CDR2 SQIVND (reference sequence). The CDR3 bases are TGTGCCAGTAGTATAACTAGCGGGGAAGGCGAGCAGTACTTC. This encodes CASSITSGEGEQYF.

CDR3 nucleotides: TGTGCCTGGAGTACCGGGACAGCGAACACTGAAGCTTTCTTT. This sequence encodes CAWSTGTANTEAFF. This chain joins TRBV30 and TRBJ1-1, with 7 nucleotides matching TRBD1. V dropped 2 bases and J dropped 1; count of bases not matched to a gene: 4. This CDR3 contains 14 residues. Germline CDR1 is GTSNPN and CDR2 is SVGIG (reference sequence).

The rearrangement joins TRBV28 to TRBJ1-4; TRBD1 agrees at 7 bases. Trimming cost V 4 bases and J 4 bases; bases outside gene matches: 3. The CDR3 has 14 residues. Germline V gene lookup returns CDR1 MDHEN and CDR2 SYDVKM. The CDR3 region has the DNA TGTGCCAGCAGTTACAGGGGTAATAATGAAAAACTGTTTTTT. It encodes CASSYRGNNEKLFF.

V gene TRBV7-9 combines with J gene TRBJ1-3; D not resolved. V shed 2 bases and J shed 1 base, with 18 bases lying between them. The CDR3 is 18 residues long. Germline loops: CDR1 SEHNR, CDR2 FQNEAQ (reference sequence). CDR3 coding DNA: TGTGCCAGCAGCTTACTATTTGTCCAGGATGGGTCTGGAAACACCATATATTTT. This encodes CASSLLFVQDGSGNTIYF.

This clone has only a few counts. The chain recombines TRBV4-2 with TRBJ2-1; D is uncertain. The germline V gene encodes CDR1 LGHNA and CDR2 YNFKEQ. V was clipped by 1 base and J by 12 bases, with 13 bases between them. CDR3 length equals 13 residues. CDR3 nucleotides: TGTGCCAGCAGCCAAGTTGGAGAGTTTGTGCAGTTCTTC. Its translation: CASSQVGEFVQFF.

This rearrangement joins TRBV5-1 to TRBJ2-2, with D uncertain. The germline CDR1 and CDR2 sequences are SGHRS and YFSETQ. Trimming removed 6 bases from V and 1 base from J, with 7 bases in between. The CDR3 runs to 13 residues. The CDR3 protein is CASTRQNTGELFF. The CDR3, as DNA: TGCGCCAGCACCCGACAGAACACCGGGGAGCTGTTTTTT.

V usage is TRBV12-5 and J usage is TRBJ1-5, with D uncertain. This CDR3 is 12 amino acids long. Germline V gene data show CDR1 as LGHNT and CDR2 as FRNRAP. Trimming stripped 0 bases from V and 7 bases from J, with 4 bases between. CDR3 nucleotide sequence: TGTGCTAGTGGTTTGGTACGGCAGCCCCAGCATTTT. It specifies CASGLVRQPQHF.

V is TRBV19 and J is TRBJ1-2, with TRBD1 matching over 9 bases. In germline, CDR1 is LNHDA, CDR2 SQIVND (reference sequence). Trimming at V came to 6 bases and at J to 1 base, leaving 9 bases not matched to a gene. The CDR3 has 16 residues. CDR3 loop: CASSQGQGLGNYGYTF. CDR3 coding DNA: TGTGCCAGTAGCCAAGGACAGGGGCTAGGTAACTATGGCTACACCTTC.

This clone was detected only a few times. The V and J genes are TRBV25-1 and TRBJ1-1; 7 nucleotides match TRBD1. This CDR3 has 13 residues. The V and J ends lost 5 bases and 11 bases, in that order; junction bases with no gene match: 11. The germline gives CDR1 MGHDK, CDR2 SYGVNS. The CDR3 nucleotides read TGTGCCAGCAGTCCCCAGGACAGGAGGGTCGCTTTCTTT. It codes for CASSPQDRRVAFF.

The chain couples TRBV18 to TRBJ2-7; 14 bases line up with TRBD2. V shed 6 bases and J 3 bases; nucleotides not matched to a gene: 7. The CDR3 spans 16 residues. Germline CDR1 KGHSH, CDR2 LQKENI. CDR3 sequence (DNA): TGTGCCAGCTCCTCCGGGACTAGCGGGGGTTTCTACGAGCAGTACTTC. Translating gives CASSSGTSGGFYEQYF.

Details on this clone: The same CDR3 also results from other DNA sequences found in this sample. This rearrangement joins TRBV19 to TRBJ2-7; D might be TRBD1 (6 bases). V gave up 5 bases and J gave up 4 bases, with 9 bases separating them. CDR1 is LNHDA, CDR2 SQIVND, per germline (reference sequence). The CDR3 spans 12 residues. In DNA form, the CDR3 reads TGTGCCAGTAGTGCCAGGGGTTACGAGCAGTACTTC. This translates into CASSARGYEQYF.

The CDR3 here is CASSLFQGSGYTF. The CDR3 DNA sequence: TGTGCCAGCAGCTTATTTCAGGGGAGTGGCTACACCTTC. The rearrangement uses TRBV11-2 and TRBJ1-2; tentatively, D is TRBD1 (6 bases). Trimming removed 2 bases at V and 7 bases at J, with 11 bases between. Germline values: CDR1 SGHAT, CDR2 FQNNGV. CDR3 length: 13 amino acids.

The chain has TRBV15 and TRBJ1-2; tentative D call: TRBD1 (6 bases). The CDR3 contains 12 residues. The V gene's germline CDR1 is LNHNV and CDR2 YYDKDF (reference sequence). V dropped 1 base and J dropped 8 bases, with 8 bases sitting between them. The CDR3 sequence is CATSRAGDGYTF. For the CDR3, the DNA is TGTGCCACCAGCAGAGCAGGGGACGGCTACACCTTC.

The chain uses TRBV2 and TRBJ1-1; 8 nucleotides agree with TRBD1. The CDR3 consists of 13 residues. With V trimmed by 8 bases and J by 7 bases, 9 bases remained unmatched. The germline CDR1 and CDR2 sequences are SNHLY and FYNNEI. The DNA of the CDR3 is TGTGCCAGCTCCGAGACAGGGGATGGTGAAGCTTTCTTT. Its translation: CASSETGDGEAFF.

V usage is TRBV6-2 or TRBV6-3 and J usage is TRBJ2-7; the D gene is possibly TRBD1 (6 bases). The CDR3 has 13 amino acids. V dropped 6 bases and J dropped 3 bases, with 12 bases sitting between them. The germline V gene has CDR1 MNHEY and CDR2 SVGEGT. The CDR3 bases are TGTGCCAGCAGCTGGGACACCTACTACGAGCAGTACTTC. Its translation is CASSWDTYYEQYF.

The chain joins TRBV24-1 to TRBJ2-1; 8 bases line up with TRBD2. J lost 4 bases, V lost 4 bases, and 8 bases had no gene match. This CDR3 comprises 16 residues. Germline assignment: CDR1 KGHDR and CDR2 SFDVKD. This CDR3 reads CATSETRGGLYNEQFF. The DNA of the CDR3 is TGTGCCACCAGTGAAACCCGGGGGGGCCTATACAATGAGCAGTTCTTC.

A few counts support this clone. The chain carries TRBV5-1 and TRBJ1-4; D is possibly TRBD1 (5 bases). This CDR3 region has 16 residues. V lost 7 bases and J lost 0, with 16 bases in between. Germline V lookup: CDR1 SGHRS, CDR2 YFSETQ. CDR3 DNA: TGCGCCAGCCATTCGGGCCCGGGGGCAACTAATGAAAAACTGTTTTTT. As protein: CASHSGPGATNEKLFF.

V is TRBV6-6 and J is TRBJ2-5, with 9 positions matching TRBD1. The CDR3 has 14 amino acids. Germline values: CDR1 MNHNY, CDR2 SVGAGI (reference sequence). V shed 2 bases and J 5 bases; nucleotides not matched to a gene: 3. The CDR3 is CASSYTGGGETQYF. CDR3 DNA sequence: TGTGCCAGCAGTTACACAGGGGGCGGGGAGACCCAGTACTTC.

This chain uses TRBV6-5 with TRBJ1-2; D call uncertain. The CDR3 runs to 15 residues. V was pared by 6 bases and J by 4 bases, with 18 bases between. Germline lookup yields CDR1 MNHEY and CDR2 SVGAGI. CDR3 coding DNA: TGTGCCAGCAGCCCAGACCCAGAGGCCATCTATGGCTACACCTTC. Translating gives CASSPDPEAIYGYTF.

The V call is TRBV2, the J call TRBJ1-1; D is uncertain. The CDR3 consists of 15 residues. The V gene's germline CDR1 is SNHLY and CDR2 FYNNEI. V was shortened by 2 bases and J by 0 bases, with 10 bases between the two germline ends. CDR3 protein: CASSEPGSMNTEAFF. CDR3 nucleotides: TGTGCCAGCAGTGAACCTGGTAGTATGAACACTGAAGCTTTCTTT.

The V call is TRBV6-5, the J call TRBJ1-3, with D unclear. V gave up 8 bases and J gave up 2 bases, with 13 bases separating them. The CDR3 extends over 14 amino acids. Germline assignment: CDR1 MNHEY and CDR2 SVGAGI. The CDR3 DNA reads as TGTGCCAGCGTACGCAGCGCCGCTGGAAACACCATATATTTT. It yields the protein CASVRSAAGNTIYF.

The chain couples TRBV27 to TRBJ1-6, with D tentatively TRBD1 (5 bases). The CDR3 is 16 residues long. CDR1 and CDR2 (germline): MNHEY, SMNVEV (reference sequence). Deletions cut 4 bases from V and 3 bases from J, with 13 bases between. The CDR3: CASSYFGTNYNSPLHF. CDR3 DNA: TGTGCCAGCAGTTACTTTGGGACTAACTATAATTCACCCCTCCACTTT.